This TCR beta chain was found in a study of T cell changes during pregnancy in multiple sclerosis. This clone was detected a few times. V was trimmed by 8 bases and J by 0 bases, leaving 10 bases between them. The length of the CDR3 is 13 residues. Germline lookup yields CDR1 MDHEN and CDR2 SYDVKM. The assay was immunoSEQ multiplex PCR, and TCRdb's table has in-frame clones only and misses some. Of around 99,000 clones in the sample, less than 95% were seen once. The chain couples TRBV28 to TRBJ1-1; D gene unclear. The sequencing used peripheral blood, collected in the third trimester of pregnancy. This sequence originates from a female donor in good health, enrolled as a control in a pregnancy study. CDR3 DNA sequence: TGTGCCAGCCTCGGGAAAATGAACACTGAAGCTTTCTTT. It translates to CASLGKMNTEAFF.